This T cell receptor (beta chain) emerged from a study of T cell responses to AZD1222 COVID-19 vaccine. Study observations and caveats: Seropositivity was recorded at baseline in only five to seven AZD1222 recipients. There were repertoire samples only from the period after the peak T cell response. Within unmutated variant regions lay the reported targets of nearly half of spike-specific TCRs.

Method: immunoSEQ multiplex PCR; TCRdb's copy keeps in-frame clones and lacks some. This sample has around 100,000 clones, with 80% to 90% found just once. As regards this clone: Its antigen is unidentified.

Germline CDR1 reads MNHNS; CDR2 reads SASEGT. The CDR3 runs 13 residues. Trimming left V 0 bases short and J 3 bases short, with 6 bases between. Sequences were derived from peripheral blood, sampled on day 0 of AZD1222 vaccination. The V and J genes are TRBV6-1 and TRBJ2-7, with D uncertain. The source is an adult in good health. CDR3 amino acids: CASSEAVSYEQYF. The CDR3 coding sequence is TGTGCCAGCAGTGAAGCTGTCAGCTACGAGCAGTACTTC.